One T cell receptor (beta chain) is described in this entry. The antigen is not known. The sample holds other DNA sequences that translate to the same CDR3. The data were taken from a study of cytomegalovirus exposure and HLA in healthy donors. Study-level results: An analysis done earlier found most TCR beta V segments productive about 87% or about 30% of the time. Researchers reported in a later analysis that a missense DCLRE1C variant was tied to TCR beta V- and J-gene trimming. What a later analysis showed was that several of the most significant clusters appeared linked to common viral pathogens.

It was with 60 Vbeta and 13 Jbeta primers that the PCR ran. Assay used: immunoSEQ multiplex PCR; TCRdb lists only in-frame clones, some missing. Of some 180,000 clones listed, 82% are singletons. At the time of sampling, donors were nominally healthy, though unrecorded immune exposures were likely. Germline V gives CDR1 KGHSH, CDR2 LQKENI. This CDR3 spans 12 amino acids. Trimming cost V 6 bases and J 5 bases, with 10 bases left between them. The clonotype was recovered from a man aged 40-55 years in good health and CMV-seronegative. Sequencing used PBMCs. The rearrangement links TRBV18 to TRBJ2-5, with TRBD2 as a possible D gene (5 bases). This chain's CDR3 is CASSPPGETQYF. CDR3 coding DNA: TGTGCCAGCTCTCCCCCGGGGGAGACCCAGTACTTC. Full variable domain (missing parts from reference TRBV18 and TRBJ2-5): NAGVMQNPRHLVRRRGQEARLRCSPMKGHSHVYWYRQLPEEGLKFMVYLQKENIIDESGMPKERFSAEFPKEGPSILRIQQVVRGDSAAYFCASSPPGETQYFGPGTRLLVL.